One T cell receptor beta chain is described in this entry. In the authors' workflow: It was from reference gene primer amplification that nucleated cell counts were estimated. The protocol was immunoSEQ multiplex PCR, while the TCRdb copy is restricted to in-frame clones and leaves out a portion. That table is the source of V, J and clone size, and D and trimming were worked out from the DNA. Here the sample spans 170,000 or so clones, around 84% being singletons. The data derive from a study of blood T cell repertoires in COVID-19. Study context: In each case, the material was cDNA or gDNA derived from T cells, B-cell-depleted T cells, or PBMCs.

Germline V gene sequence: CDR1 LGHDT, CDR2 YNNKEL (reference sequence). Trimming cost V 8 bases and J 5 bases, with 15 bases left between them. CDR3 length: 13 amino acids. The chain employs TRBV3-1 (or the pseudogene TRBV3-2) and TRBJ2-5, with D possibly matching TRBD2 (5 bases). The clonotype originates from a man aged 40-55 years with active or convalescent COVID-19. The sample comprised peripheral blood. The CDR3 protein is CASDPGFVETQYF. As DNA, the CDR3 is TGTGCCAGCGACCCGGGGTTTGTGGAGACCCAGTACTTC.